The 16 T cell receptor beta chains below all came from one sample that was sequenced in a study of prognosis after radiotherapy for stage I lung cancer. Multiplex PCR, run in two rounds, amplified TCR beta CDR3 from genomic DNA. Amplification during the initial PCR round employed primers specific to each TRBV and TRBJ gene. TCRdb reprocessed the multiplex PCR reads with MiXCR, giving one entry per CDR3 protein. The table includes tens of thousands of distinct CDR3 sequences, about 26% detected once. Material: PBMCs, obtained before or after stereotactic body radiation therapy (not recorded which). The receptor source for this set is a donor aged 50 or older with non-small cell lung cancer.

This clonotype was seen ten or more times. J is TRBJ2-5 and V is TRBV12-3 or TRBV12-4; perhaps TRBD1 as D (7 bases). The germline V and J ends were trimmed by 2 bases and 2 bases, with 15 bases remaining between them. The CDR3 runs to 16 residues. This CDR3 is CASSLYGGGGQETQYF. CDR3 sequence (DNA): TGTGCCAGCAGTTTATATGGAGGGGGCGGTCAAGAGACCCAGTACTTC.

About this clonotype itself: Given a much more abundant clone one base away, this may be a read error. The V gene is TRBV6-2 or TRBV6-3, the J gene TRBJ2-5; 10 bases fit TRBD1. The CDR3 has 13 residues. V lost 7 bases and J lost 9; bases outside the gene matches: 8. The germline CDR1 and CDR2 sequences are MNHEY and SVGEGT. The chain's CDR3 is CASIKGQGPPQYF. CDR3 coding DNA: TGTGCCAGCATAAAGGGACAGGGGCCTCCCCAGTACTTC.

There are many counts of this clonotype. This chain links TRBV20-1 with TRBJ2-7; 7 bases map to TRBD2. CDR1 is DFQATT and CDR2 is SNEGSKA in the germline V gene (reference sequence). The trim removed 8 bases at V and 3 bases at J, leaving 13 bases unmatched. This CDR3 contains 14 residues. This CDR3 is CSTPGPGGVYEQYF. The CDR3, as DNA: TGCAGTACTCCGGGACCTGGGGGGGTCTACGAGCAGTACTTC.

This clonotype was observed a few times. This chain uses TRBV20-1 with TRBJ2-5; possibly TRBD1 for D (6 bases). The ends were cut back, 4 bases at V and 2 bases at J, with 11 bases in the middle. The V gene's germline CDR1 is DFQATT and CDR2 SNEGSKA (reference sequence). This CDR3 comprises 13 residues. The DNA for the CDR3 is TGCAGTGCTAAGATGACAGGACAAGAGACCCAGTACTTC. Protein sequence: CSAKMTGQETQYF.

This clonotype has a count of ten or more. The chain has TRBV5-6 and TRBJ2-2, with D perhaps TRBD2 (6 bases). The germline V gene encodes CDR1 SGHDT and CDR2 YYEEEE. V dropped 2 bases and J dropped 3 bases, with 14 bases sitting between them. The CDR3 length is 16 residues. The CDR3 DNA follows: TGTGCCAGCAGCTTTGCTGGCAGGGAGGACACCGGGGAGCTGTTTTTT. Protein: CASSFAGREDTGELFF.

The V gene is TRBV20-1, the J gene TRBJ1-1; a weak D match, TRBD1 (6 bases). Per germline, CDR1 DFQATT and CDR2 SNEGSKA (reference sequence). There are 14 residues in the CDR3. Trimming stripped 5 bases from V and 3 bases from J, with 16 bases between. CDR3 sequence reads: CSAFQTGRDTEAFF. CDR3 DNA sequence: TGCAGTGCTTTTCAGACAGGCCGAGACACTGAAGCTTTCTTT.

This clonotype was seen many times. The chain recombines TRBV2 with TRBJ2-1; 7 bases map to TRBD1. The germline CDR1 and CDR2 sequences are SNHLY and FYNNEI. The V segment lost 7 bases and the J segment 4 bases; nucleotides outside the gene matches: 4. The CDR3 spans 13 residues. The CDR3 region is CASKGQPYNEQFF. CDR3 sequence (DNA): TGTGCCAGCAAGGGACAGCCTTACAATGAGCAGTTCTTC.

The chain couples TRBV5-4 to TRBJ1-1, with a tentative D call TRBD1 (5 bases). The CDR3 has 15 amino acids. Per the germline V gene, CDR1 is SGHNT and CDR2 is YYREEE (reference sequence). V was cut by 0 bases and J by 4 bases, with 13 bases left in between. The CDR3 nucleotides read TGTGCCAGCAGCTTGGAAGGGTGTCAGGGCACTGAAGCTTTCTTT. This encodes CASSLEGCQGTEAFF.

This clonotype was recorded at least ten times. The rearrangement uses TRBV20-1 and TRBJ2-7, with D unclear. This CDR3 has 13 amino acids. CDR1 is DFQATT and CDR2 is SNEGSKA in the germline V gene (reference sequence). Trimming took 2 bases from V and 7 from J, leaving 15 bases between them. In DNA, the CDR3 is TGCAGTGCTAGACGTGGTGTCAGCGAGGAGCAGTACTTC. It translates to CSARRGVSEEQYF.

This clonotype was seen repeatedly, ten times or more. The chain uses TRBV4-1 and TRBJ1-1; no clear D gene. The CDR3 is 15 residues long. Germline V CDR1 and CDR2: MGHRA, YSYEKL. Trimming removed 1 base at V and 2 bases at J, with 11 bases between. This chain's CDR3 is CASSQAGTGNTEAFF. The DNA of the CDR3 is TGCGCCAGCAGCCAAGCCGGAACGGGAAACACTGAAGCTTTCTTT.

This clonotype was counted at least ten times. Written as DNA, the CDR3 is TGTGCCAGCAGTCCGGGACTAGCGGGGGGTATCTACGAGCAGTACTTC. Translating it yields CASSPGLAGGIYEQYF. This rearrangement joins TRBV6-1 to TRBJ2-7; 15 bases map to TRBD2. Germline CDR1 reads MNHNS; CDR2 reads SASEGT. The length of the CDR3 is 16 residues. Losses at the gene ends were 5 bases for V and 3 bases for J; bases not matched to a gene: 5.

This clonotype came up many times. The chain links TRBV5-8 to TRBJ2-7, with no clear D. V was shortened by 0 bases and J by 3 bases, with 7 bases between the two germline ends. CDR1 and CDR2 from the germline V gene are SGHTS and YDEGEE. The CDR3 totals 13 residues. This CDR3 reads CASSLGRFYEQYF. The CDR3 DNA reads TGTGCCAGCAGCTTGGGAAGGTTCTACGAGCAGTACTTC. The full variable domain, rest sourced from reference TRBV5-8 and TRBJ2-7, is EAGVTQSPTHLIKTRGQQATLRCSPISGHTSVYWYQQALGLGLQFLLWYDEGEERNRGNFPPRFSGRQFPNYSSELNVNALELEDSALYLCASSLGRFYEQYFGPGTRLTVT.

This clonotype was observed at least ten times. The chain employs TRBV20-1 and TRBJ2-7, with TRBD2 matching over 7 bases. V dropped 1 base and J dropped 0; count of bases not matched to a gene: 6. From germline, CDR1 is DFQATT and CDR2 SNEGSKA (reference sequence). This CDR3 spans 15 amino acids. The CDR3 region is CSARGGGGGSYEQYF. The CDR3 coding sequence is TGCAGTGCTAGAGGGGGAGGCGGGGGCTCCTACGAGCAGTACTTC.

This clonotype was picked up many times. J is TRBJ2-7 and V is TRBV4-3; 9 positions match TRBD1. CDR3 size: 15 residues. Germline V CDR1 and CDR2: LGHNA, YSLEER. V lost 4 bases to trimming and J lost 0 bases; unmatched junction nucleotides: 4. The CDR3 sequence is CASSPQGQGSYEQYF. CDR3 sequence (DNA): TGCGCCAGCAGCCCCCAGGGACAGGGCTCCTACGAGCAGTACTTC.

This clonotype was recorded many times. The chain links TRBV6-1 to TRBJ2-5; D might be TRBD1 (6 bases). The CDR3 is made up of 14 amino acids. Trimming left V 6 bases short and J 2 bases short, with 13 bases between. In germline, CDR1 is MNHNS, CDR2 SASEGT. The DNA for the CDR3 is TGTGCCAGCAGGGGCCATGACAGGCAAGAGACCCAGTACTTC. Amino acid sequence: CASRGHDRQETQYF.

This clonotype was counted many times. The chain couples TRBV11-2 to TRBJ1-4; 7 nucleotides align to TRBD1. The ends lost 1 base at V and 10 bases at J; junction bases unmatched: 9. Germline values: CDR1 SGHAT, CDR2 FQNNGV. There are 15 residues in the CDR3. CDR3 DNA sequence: TGTGCCAGCAGCTTAGGGGACAGAATTGGGGGAAAACTGTTTTTT. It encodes CASSLGDRIGGKLFF.